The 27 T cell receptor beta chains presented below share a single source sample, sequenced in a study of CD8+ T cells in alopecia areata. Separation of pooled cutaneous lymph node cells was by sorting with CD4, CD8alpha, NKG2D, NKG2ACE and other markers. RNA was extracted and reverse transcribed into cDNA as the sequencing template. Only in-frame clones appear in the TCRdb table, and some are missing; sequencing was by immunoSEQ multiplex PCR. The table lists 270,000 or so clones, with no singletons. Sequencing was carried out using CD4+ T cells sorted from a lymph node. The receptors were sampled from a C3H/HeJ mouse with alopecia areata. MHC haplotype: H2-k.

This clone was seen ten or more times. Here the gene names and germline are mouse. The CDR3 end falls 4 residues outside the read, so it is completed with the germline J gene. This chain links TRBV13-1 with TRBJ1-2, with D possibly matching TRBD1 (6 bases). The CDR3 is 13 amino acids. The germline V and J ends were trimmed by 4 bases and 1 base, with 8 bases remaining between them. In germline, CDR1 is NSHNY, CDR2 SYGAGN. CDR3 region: CASSRDKNSDYTF. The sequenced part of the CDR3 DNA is TGTGCCAGCAGTCGGGACAAAAACTCC.

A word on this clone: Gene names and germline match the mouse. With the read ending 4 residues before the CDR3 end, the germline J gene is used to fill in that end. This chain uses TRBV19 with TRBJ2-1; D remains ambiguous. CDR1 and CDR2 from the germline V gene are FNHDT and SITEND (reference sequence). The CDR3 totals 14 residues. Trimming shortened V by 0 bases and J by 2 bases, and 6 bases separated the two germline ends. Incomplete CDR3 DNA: TGTGCCAGCAGTATAGAACAGTACTATGCT. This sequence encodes CASSIEQYYA. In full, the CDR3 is CASSIEQYYAEQFF. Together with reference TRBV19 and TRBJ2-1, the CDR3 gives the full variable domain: GGIITQTPKFLIGQEGQKLTLKCQQNFNHDTMYWYRQDSGKGLRLIYYSITENDLQKGDLSEGYDASREKKSSFSLTVTSAQKNEMAVFLCASSIEQYYAEQFFGPGTRLTVL.

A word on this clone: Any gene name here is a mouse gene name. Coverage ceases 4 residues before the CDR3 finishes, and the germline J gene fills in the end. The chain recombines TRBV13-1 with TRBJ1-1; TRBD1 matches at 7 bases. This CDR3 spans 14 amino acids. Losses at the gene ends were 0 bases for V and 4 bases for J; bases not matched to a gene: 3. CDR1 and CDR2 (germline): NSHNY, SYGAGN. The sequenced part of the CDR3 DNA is TGTGCCAGCAGTGATGTAGGGGGCGGCACA. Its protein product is CASSDVGGGT. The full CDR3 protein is CASSDVGGGTEVFF.

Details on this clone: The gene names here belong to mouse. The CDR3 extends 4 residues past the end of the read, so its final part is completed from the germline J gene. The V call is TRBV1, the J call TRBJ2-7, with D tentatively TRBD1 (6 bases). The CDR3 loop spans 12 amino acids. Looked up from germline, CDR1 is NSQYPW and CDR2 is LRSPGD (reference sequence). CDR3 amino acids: CTCSGQVYEQYF. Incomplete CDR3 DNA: TGCACCTGCAGTGGACAGGTATAT.

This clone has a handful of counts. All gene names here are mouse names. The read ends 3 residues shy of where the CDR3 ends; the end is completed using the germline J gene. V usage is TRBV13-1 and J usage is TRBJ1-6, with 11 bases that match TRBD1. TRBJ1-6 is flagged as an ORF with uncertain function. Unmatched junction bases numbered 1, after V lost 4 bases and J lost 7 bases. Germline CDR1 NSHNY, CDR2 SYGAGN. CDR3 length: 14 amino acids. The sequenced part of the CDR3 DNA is TGTGCCAGCAGTTGGGACAGGGGGAATTCGCCC. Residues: CASSWDRGNSP. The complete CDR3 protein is CASSWDRGNSPLYF.

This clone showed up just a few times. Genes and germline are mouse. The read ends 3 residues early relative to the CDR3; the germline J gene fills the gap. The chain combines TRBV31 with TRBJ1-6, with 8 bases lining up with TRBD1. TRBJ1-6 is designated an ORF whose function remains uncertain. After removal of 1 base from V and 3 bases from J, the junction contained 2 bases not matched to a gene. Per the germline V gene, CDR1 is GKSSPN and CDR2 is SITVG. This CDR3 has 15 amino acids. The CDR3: CAWSPDRVYNSPLYF. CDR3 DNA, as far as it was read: TGTGCCTGGAGTCCGGACAGGGTCTATAATTCGCCC.

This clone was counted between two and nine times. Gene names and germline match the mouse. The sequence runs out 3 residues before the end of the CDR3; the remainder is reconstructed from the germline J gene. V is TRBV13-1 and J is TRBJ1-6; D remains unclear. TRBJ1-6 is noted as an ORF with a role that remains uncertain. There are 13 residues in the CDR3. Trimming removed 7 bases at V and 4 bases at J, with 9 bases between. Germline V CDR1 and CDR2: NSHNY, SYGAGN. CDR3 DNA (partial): TGTGCCAGCGGCAGGACTTATAATTCGCCC. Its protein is CASGRTYNSP. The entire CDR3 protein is CASGRTYNSPLYF.

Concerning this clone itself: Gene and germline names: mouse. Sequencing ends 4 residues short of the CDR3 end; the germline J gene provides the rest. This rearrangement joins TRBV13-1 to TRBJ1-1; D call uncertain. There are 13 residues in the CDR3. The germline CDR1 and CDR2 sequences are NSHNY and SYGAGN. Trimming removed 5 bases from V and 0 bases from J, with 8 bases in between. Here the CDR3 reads CASSYRANTEVFF. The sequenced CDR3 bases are TGTGCCAGCAGCTACAGAGCAAACACA.

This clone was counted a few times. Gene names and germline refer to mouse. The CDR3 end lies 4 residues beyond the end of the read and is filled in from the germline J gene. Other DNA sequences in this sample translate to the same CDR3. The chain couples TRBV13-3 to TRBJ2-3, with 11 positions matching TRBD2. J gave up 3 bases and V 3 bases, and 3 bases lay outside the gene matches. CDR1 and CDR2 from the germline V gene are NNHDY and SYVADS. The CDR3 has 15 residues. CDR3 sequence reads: CASSVTGGAAETLYF. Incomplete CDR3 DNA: TGTGCCAGCAGTGTCACTGGGGGGGCGGCAGAA.

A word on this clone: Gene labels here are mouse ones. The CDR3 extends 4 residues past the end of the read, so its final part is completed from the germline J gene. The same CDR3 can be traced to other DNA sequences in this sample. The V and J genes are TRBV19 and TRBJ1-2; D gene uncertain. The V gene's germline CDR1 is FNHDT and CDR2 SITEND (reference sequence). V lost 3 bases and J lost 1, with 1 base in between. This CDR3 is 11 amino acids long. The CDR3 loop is CASSRNSDYTF. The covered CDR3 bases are TGTGCCAGCAGTAGAAACTCC.

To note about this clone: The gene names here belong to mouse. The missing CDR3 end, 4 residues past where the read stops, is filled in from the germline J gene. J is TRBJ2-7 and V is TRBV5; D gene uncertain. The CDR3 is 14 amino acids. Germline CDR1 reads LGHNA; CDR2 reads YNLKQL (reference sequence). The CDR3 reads CASSQDTRQYEQYF. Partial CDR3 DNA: TGTGCCAGCAGCCAAGATACGCGACAATAT.

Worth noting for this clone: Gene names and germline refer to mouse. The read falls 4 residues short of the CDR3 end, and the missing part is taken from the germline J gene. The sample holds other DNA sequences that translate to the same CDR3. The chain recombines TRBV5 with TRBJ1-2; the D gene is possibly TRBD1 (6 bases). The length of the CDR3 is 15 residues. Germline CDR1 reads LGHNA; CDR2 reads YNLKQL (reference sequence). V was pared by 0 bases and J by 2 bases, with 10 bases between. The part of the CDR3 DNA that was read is TGTGCCAGCAGCCAAGATGGGCAGGGGAACTCC. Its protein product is CASSQDGQGNS. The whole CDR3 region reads CASSQDGQGNSDYTF.

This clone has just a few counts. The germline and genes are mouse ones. The CDR3 bases that were read are TGTGCCAGCAGCCAAGAAGGTGGGGGGGCAGGGGATGCT. It translates to CASSQEGGGAGDA. Given in full, the CDR3 is CASSQEGGGAGDAEQFF. The genes are TRBV5 and TRBJ2-1; 9 bases align to TRBD2. The CDR3 end is not reached by the read, which stops 4 residues before it; the germline J gene fills it in. V lost 0 bases to trimming and J lost 5 bases; unmatched junction nucleotides: 8. The CDR3 runs 17 residues. Germline V gene lookup returns CDR1 LGHNA and CDR2 YNLKQL (reference sequence).

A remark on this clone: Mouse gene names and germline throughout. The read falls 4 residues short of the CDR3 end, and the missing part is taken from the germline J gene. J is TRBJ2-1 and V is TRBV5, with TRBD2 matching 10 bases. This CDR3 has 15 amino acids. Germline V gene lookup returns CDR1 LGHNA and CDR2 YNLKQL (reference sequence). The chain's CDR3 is CASSQEGDWGAEQFF. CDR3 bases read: TGTGCCAGCAGCCAAGAAGGGGACTGGGGAGCT.

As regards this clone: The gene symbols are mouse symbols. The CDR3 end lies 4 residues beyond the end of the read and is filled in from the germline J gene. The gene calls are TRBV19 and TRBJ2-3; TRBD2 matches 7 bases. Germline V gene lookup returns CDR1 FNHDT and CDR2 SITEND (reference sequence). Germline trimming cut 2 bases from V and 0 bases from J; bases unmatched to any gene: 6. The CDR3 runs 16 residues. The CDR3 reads CASSIPGGGSAETLYF. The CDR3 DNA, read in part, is TGTGCCAGCAGTATTCCGGGGGGGGGTAGTGCAGAA.

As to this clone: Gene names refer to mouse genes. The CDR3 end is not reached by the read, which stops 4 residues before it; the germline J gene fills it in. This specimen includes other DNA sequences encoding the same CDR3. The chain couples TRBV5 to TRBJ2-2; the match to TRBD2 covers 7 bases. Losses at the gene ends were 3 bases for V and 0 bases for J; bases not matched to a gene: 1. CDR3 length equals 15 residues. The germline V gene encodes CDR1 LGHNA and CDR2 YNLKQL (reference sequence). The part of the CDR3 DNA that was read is TGTGCCAGCAGCCACGGGGGGGCAAACACCGGG. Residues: CASSHGGANTG. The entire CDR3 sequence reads CASSHGGANTGQLYF.

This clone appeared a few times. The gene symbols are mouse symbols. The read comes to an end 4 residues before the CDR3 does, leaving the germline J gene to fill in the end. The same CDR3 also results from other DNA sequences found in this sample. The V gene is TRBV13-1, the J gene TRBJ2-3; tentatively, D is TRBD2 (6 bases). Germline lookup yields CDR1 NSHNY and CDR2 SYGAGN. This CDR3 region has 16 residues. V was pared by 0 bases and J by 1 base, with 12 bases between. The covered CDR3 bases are TGTGCCAGCAGTGATGCAGTTGGGGGTGGTGCAGAA. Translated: CASSDAVGGGAE. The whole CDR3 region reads CASSDAVGGGAETLYF.

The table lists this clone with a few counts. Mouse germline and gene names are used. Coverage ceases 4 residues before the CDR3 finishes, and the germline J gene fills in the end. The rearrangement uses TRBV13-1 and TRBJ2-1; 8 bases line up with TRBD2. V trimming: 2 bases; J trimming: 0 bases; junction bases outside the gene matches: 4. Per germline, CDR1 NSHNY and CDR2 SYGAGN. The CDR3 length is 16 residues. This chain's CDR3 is CASSDFWGDNYAEQFF. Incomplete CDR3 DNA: TGTGCCAGCAGTGACTTCTGGGGGGATAACTATGCT.

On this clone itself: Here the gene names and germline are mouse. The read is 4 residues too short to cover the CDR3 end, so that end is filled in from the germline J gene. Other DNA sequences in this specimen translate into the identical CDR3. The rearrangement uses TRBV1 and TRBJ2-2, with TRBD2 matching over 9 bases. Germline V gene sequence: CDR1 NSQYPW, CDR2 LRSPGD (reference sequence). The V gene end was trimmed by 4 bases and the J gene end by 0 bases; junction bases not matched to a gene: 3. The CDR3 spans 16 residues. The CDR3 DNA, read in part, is TGCACCTGCAGTGGAGACTGGGGGACAAACACCGGG. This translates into CTCSGDWGTNTG. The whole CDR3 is CTCSGDWGTNTGQLYF.

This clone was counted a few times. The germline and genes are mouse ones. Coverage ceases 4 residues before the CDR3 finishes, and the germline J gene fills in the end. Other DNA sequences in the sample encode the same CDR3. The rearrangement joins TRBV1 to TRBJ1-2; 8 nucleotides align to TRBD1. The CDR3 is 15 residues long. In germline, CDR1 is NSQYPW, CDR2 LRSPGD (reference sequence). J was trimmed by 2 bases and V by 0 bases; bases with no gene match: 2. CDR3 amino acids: CTCSADTGGNSDYTF. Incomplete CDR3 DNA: TGCACCTGCAGTGCAGATACAGGGGGGAACTCC.

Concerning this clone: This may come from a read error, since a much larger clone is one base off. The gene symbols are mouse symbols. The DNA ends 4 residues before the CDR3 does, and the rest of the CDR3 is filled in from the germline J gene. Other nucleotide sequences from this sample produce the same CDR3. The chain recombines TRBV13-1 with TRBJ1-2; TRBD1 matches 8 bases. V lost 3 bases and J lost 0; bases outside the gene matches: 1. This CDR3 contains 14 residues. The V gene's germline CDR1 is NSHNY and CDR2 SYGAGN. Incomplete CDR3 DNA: TGTGCCAGCAGTGGGGACAGGACAAACTCC. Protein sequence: CASSGDRTNS. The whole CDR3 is CASSGDRTNSDYTF.

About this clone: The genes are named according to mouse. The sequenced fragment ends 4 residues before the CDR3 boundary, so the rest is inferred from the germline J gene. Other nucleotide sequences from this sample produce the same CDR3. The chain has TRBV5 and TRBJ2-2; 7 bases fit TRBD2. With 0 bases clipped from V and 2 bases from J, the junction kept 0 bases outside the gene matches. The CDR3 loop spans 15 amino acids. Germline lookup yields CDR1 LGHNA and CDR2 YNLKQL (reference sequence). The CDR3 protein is CASSQDGGNTGQLYF. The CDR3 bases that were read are TGTGCCAGCAGCCAAGATGGGGGGAACACCGGG.

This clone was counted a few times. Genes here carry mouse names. CDR3 sequence: CASSELGGRVQDTQYF. The sequenced part of the CDR3 DNA is TGTGCCAGCAGTGAGCTGGGGGGGCGCGTCCAAGAC. This sequence joins TRBV13-1 and TRBJ2-5; 10 positions agree with TRBD2. The read ends 4 residues early relative to the CDR3; the germline J gene fills the gap. This CDR3 contains 16 residues. Germline V gene sequence: CDR1 NSHNY, CDR2 SYGAGN. The ends lost 2 bases at V and 2 bases at J; junction bases unmatched: 5.

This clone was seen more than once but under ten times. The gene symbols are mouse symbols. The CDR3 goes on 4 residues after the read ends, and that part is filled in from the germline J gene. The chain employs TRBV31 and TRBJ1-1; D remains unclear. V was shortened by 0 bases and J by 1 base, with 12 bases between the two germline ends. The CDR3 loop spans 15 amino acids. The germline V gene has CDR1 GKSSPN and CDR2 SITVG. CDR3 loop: CAWSLEIGWNTEVFF. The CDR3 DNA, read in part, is TGTGCCTGGAGTCTAGAGATAGGGTGGAACACA.

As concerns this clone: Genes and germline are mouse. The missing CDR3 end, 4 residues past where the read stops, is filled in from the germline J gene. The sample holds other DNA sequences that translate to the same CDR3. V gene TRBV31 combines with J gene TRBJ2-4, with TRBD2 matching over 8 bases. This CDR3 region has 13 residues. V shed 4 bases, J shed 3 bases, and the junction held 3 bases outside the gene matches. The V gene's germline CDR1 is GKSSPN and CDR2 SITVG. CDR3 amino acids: CAWTGGSQNTLYF. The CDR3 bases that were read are TGTGCCTGGACTGGGGGGTCCCAAAAC. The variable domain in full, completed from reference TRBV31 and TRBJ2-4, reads AQTIHQWPVAEIKAVGSPLSLGCTIKGKSSPNLYWYWQATGGTLQQLFYSITVGQVESVVQLNLSASRPKDDQFILSTEKLLLSHSGFYLCAWTGGSQNTLYFGAGTRLSVL.

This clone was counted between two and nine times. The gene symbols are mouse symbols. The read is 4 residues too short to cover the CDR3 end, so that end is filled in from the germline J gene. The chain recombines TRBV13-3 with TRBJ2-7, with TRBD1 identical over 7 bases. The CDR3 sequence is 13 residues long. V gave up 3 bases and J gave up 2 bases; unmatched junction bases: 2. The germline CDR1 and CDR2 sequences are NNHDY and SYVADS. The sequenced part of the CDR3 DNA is TGTGCCAGCAGTGGGGACAGAGCCTAT. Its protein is CASSGDRAY. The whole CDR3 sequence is CASSGDRAYEQYF.

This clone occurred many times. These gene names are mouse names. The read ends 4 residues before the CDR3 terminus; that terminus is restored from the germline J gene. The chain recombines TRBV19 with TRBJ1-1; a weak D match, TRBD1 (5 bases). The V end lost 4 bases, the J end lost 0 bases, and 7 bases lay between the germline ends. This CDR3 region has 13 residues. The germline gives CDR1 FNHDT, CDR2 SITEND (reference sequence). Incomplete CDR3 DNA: TGTGCCAGCAGTGCGGGACAGAACACA. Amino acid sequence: CASSAGQNT. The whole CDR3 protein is CASSAGQNTEVFF.